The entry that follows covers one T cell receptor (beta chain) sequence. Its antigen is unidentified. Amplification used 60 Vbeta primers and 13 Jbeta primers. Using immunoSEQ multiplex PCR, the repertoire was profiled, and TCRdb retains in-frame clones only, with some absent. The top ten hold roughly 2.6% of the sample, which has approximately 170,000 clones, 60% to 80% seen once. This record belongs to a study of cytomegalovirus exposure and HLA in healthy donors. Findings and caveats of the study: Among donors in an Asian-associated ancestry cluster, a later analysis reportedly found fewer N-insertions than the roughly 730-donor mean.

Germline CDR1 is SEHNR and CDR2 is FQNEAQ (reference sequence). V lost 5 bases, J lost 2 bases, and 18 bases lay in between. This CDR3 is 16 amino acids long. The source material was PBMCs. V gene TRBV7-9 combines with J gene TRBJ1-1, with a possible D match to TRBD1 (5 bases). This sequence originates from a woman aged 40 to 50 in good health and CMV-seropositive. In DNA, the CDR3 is TGTGCCAGCAGCACCAGAGGAGGGGAGGTAAACACTGAAGCTTTCTTT. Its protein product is CASSTRGGEVNTEAFF.